This passage covers 7 T cell receptor beta chains from one sample sequenced in a study of cytomegalovirus exposure and HLA in healthy donors. 13 Jbeta primers and 60 Vbeta primers were used for the PCR. The data were produced by immunoSEQ multiplex PCR, yet TCRdb's version contains in-frame clones alone and is incomplete. Here the sample spans some 76,000 clones, less than 85% being singletons. The sequenced material came from PBMCs. The receptors stem from a woman aged 45-59 years in good health and CMV-seronegative.

This CDR3 is CASRFLAGSGELFF. As DNA, the CDR3 is TGTGCCAGTAGATTCCTAGCGGGAAGCGGGGAGCTGTTTTTT. The rearrangement links TRBV19 to TRBJ2-2; TRBD2 aligns across 9 bases. CDR3 length: 14 amino acids. The V segment lost 6 bases and the J segment 7 bases; nucleotides outside the gene matches: 6. The germline V gene has CDR1 LNHDA and CDR2 SQIVND (reference sequence).

The chain couples TRBV2 to TRBJ1-1; tentative D call: TRBD1 (5 bases). CDR3 length: 13 residues. Germline V lookup: CDR1 SNHLY, CDR2 FYNNEI. The ends were cut back, 8 bases at V and 3 bases at J, with 13 bases in the middle. CDR3 sequence reads: CASRGEDYTEAFF. CDR3 DNA sequence: TGTGCCAGCCGGGGGGAGGATTACACTGAAGCTTTCTTT.

Points on this clone: The junction differs from germline at one of its ends, possibly a read error. This chain connects TRBV6-6 to TRBJ1-4, with TRBD1 as a possible D gene (6 bases). The germline CDR1 and CDR2 sequences are MNHNY and SVGAGI (reference sequence). There are 16 residues in the CDR3. The chain's CDR3 is CATLTGTTSTNEKLFF. CDR3 in DNA: TGTGCCACCCTCACCGGGACAACCTCAACTAATGAGAAACTGTTTTTT.

The chain joins TRBV5-4 to TRBJ2-7; 9 nucleotides align to TRBD1. V trimming: 0 bases; J trimming: 3 bases; junction bases outside the gene matches: 4. The CDR3 has 15 amino acids. CDR1 is SGHNT and CDR2 is YYREEE in the germline V gene (reference sequence). The CDR3 bases are TGTGCCAGCAGCTTGGGCGGACAGGGGAGCTACGAGCAGTACTTC. It yields the protein CASSLGGQGSYEQYF.

The V call is TRBV7-2, the J call TRBJ2-5; D uncertain. Germline V gene lookup returns CDR1 SGHTA and CDR2 FQGNSA. CDR3 length: 13 amino acids. V lost 1 base and J lost 5, with 8 bases in between. CDR3 in amino acids: CASSLGVRETQYF. As DNA, the CDR3 is TGTGCCAGCAGCTTAGGGGTCAGGGAGACCCAGTACTTC.

The J gene is TRBJ1-1, the V gene TRBV7-6; TRBD1 aligns across 10 bases. Germline V CDR1 and CDR2: SGHVS, FNYEAQ. V trimming: 5 bases; J trimming: 3 bases; junction bases outside the gene matches: 9. This CDR3 contains 16 residues. CDR3 DNA: TGTGCCAGCAGCCGACAGGGGGCTAGAGGAGACACTGAAGCTTTCTTT. Protein product: CASSRQGARGDTEAFF.

The V gene is TRBV15, the J gene TRBJ2-7, with a possible D match to TRBD2 (5 bases). V dropped 0 bases and J dropped 2 bases, with 17 bases sitting between them. CDR3 length equals 17 residues. The germline V gene has CDR1 LNHNV and CDR2 YYDKDF (reference sequence). The CDR3 here is CATSRDPFGGRTYEQYF. The CDR3 DNA follows: TGTGCCACCAGCAGAGATCCCTTCGGCGGGCGCACCTACGAGCAGTACTTC.